The 29 T cell receptor beta chains presented below share a single source sample, sequenced in a study of neurological immune-mediated disorders. Via MiXCR, TCRdb re-called the 5' RACE reads, giving one row per CDR3 protein. The table has around 66,000 distinct CDR3 sequences, around 5% seen once. The source material was PBMCs. These receptors were collected from a woman in her 70s with multiple sclerosis.

This clonotype was detected ten times or more. The chain has TRBV5-1 and TRBJ2-1; 11 nucleotides agree with TRBD2. The V segment lost 4 bases and the J segment 3 bases; nucleotides outside the gene matches: 6. Germline V lookup: CDR1 SGHRS, CDR2 YFSETQ. The CDR3 is 16 amino acids. The CDR3 nucleotides are TGCGCCAGCAGCACACTAGCGGGAGCTTTCTACAATGAGCAGTTCTTC. Translated: CASSTLAGAFYNEQFF.

The sample holds many counts of this clonotype. The chain recombines TRBV7-2 with TRBJ1-2, with D possibly being TRBD1 (5 bases). Germline V lookup: CDR1 SGHTA, CDR2 FQGNSA. Trimming cost V 5 bases and J 4 bases, with 11 bases left between them. CDR3 length equals 13 residues. In DNA, the CDR3 is TGTGCCAGCAGCCCCGACAGAGCCTATGGCTACACCTTC. This codes for CASSPDRAYGYTF.

This clonotype was counted at least ten times. The chain employs TRBV29-1 and TRBJ2-6; TRBD2 agrees at 7 bases. Germline-derived CDR1 and CDR2 are SQVTM and ANQGSEA. J gave up 2 bases and V 4 bases, and 5 bases lay outside the gene matches. This CDR3 is 15 amino acids long. The CDR3 coding sequence is TGCAGCGTTGGCGCGGGAGTAACTGGGGCCAACGTCCTGACTTTC. It yields the protein CSVGAGVTGANVLTF. The full variable domain, in which reference TRBV29-1 and TRBJ2-6 provide the parts outside the CDR3, is SAVISQKPSRDICQRGTSLTIQCQVDSQVTMMFWYRQQPGQSLTLIATANQGSEATYESGFVIDKFPISRPNLTFSTLTVSNMSPEDSSIYLCSVGAGVTGANVLTFGAGSRLTVL.

This clonotype was detected only a few times. J is TRBJ2-2 and V is TRBV7-6; possibly TRBD1 for D (6 bases). This CDR3 spans 20 amino acids. The V gene's germline CDR1 is SGHVS and CDR2 FNYEAQ. Trimming shortened V by 5 bases and J by 0 bases, and 25 bases separated the two germline ends. The CDR3, as DNA: TGTGCCAGCAGCCGCAGTGCAGGGGTTACCAATTTCGCGAACACCGGGGAGCTGTTTTTT. Its translation is CASSRSAGVTNFANTGELFF.

This clonotype has ten or more counts. The J gene is TRBJ2-7, the V gene TRBV29-1; TRBD2 matches 10 bases. The CDR3 length is 13 residues. V was pared by 7 bases and J by 3 bases, with 6 bases of the junction left unmatched. Germline lookup yields CDR1 SQVTM and CDR2 ANQGSEA. Here the CDR3 DNA reads TGCAGCGCCAATAGCGGGGGGAGCTACGAGCAGTACTTC. Translation: CSANSGGSYEQYF.

This clonotype was detected ten times or more. The V call is TRBV5-5, the J call TRBJ1-2; 8 bases map to TRBD1. V lost 0 bases and J lost 4; bases outside the gene matches: 2. CDR1 is SGHKS and CDR2 is YYEKEE in the germline V gene (reference sequence). The CDR3 runs 14 residues. The CDR3 nucleotides read TGTGCCAGCAGCTTGGACAGGGGGGCCTATGGCTACACCTTC. Translating it yields CASSLDRGAYGYTF.

This clonotype was recorded at least ten times. The CDR3 sequence: CASSASGQLSYEQYF. CDR3 in DNA: TGTGCCAGCAGCGCATCGGGACAGCTTTCCTACGAGCAGTACTTC. This chain links TRBV9 with TRBJ2-7, with TRBD1 matching 7 bases. CDR3 length: 15 residues. CDR1 and CDR2 (germline): SGDLS, YYNGEE. V shed 3 bases, J shed 1 base, and the junction held 7 bases outside the gene matches.

This rearrangement joins TRBV6-2 or TRBV6-3 to TRBJ2-7; 12 bases agree with TRBD2. The trim removed 6 bases at V and 2 bases at J, leaving 11 bases unmatched. Germline CDR1 reads MNHEY; CDR2 reads SVGEGT. CDR3 length: 17 amino acids. The CDR3 reads CASRPTSGSSKAYEQYF. CDR3 nucleotides: TGTGCCAGCAGGCCGACTAGCGGGAGTTCGAAAGCCTACGAGCAGTACTTC.

This clonotype was seen repeatedly, ten times or more. The J gene is TRBJ2-7, the V gene TRBV12-3 or TRBV12-4, with D tentatively TRBD1 (6 bases). This CDR3 has 14 residues. With 6 bases removed from V and 5 bases from J, the gap between germline ends came to 17 bases. The CDR3 DNA follows: TGTGCCAGCAGCCGAGGACAGTTACTTAACGAGCAGTACTTC. It yields the protein CASSRGQLLNEQYF.

This clonotype was recorded at least ten times. The chain recombines TRBV5-1 with TRBJ2-5; D not certain. CDR1 and CDR2 from the germline V gene are SGHRS and YFSETQ. V lost 2 bases and J lost 4, with 12 bases in between. CDR3 size: 14 residues. This chain's CDR3 is CASSLGVGAETQYF. DNA of the CDR3: TGCGCCAGCAGCTTAGGAGTCGGAGCAGAGACCCAGTACTTC.

This clonotype has at least ten counts. This sequence joins TRBV5-5 and TRBJ2-1; 10 bases line up with TRBD2. The germline V gene encodes CDR1 SGHKS and CDR2 YYEKEE (reference sequence). The CDR3 extends over 15 amino acids. V shed 2 bases and J 3 bases; nucleotides not matched to a gene: 2. DNA for the CDR3: TGTGCCAGCAGCTTAGGGACTAGCGTCTACAATGAGCAGTTCTTC. Its protein is CASSLGTSVYNEQFF.

This clonotype was observed at least ten times. The rearrangement joins TRBV20-1 to TRBJ2-1; possible D gene TRBD1, 5 bases. Germline CDR1 and CDR2: DFQATT and SNEGSKA (reference sequence). CDR3 length: 11 residues. V dropped 5 bases and J dropped 9 bases, with 11 bases sitting between them. CDR3 sequence reads: CSAGSGIEQFF. The CDR3 coding sequence is TGCAGTGCTGGCTCAGGGATTGAGCAGTTCTTC.

The genes are TRBV5-5 and TRBJ2-7; D remains ambiguous. In germline, CDR1 is SGHKS, CDR2 YYEKEE (reference sequence). CDR3 size: 15 residues. V gave up 5 bases and J gave up 0 bases, with 15 bases separating them. CDR3 bases: TGTGCCAGCAGACTAAAGGCGGAGAGCTCCTACGAGCAGTACTTC. Protein: CASRLKAESSYEQYF.

The rearrangement uses TRBV28 and TRBJ1-1; D gene uncertain. The CDR3 is 15 amino acids. Germline V gene sequence: CDR1 MDHEN, CDR2 SYDVKM. Trimming removed 1 base at V and 3 bases at J, with 12 bases between. The CDR3 protein is CASSLLGLRDTEAFF. As DNA, the CDR3 is TGTGCCAGCAGTTTATTGGGGTTGAGAGACACTGAAGCTTTCTTT.

This clonotype was recorded a few times. The chain employs TRBV7-9 and TRBJ2-3, with D perhaps TRBD1 (5 bases). Trimming pared 4 bases from V and 2 bases from J, leaving 16 bases between. There are 16 residues in the CDR3. Germline CDR1 reads SEHNR; CDR2 reads FQNEAQ (reference sequence). The CDR3 DNA sequence: TGTGCCAGCAGCTACCGACAGTCCGCCGCCACAGATACGCAGTATTTT. Translated: CASSYRQSAATDTQYF. The variable domain in full, with the rest retrieved from reference TRBV7-9 and TRBJ2-3, is DTGVSQNPRHKITKRGQNVTFRCDPISEHNRLYWYRQTLGQGPEFLTYFQNEAQLEKSRLLSDRFSAERPKGSFSTLEIQRTEQGDSAMYLCASSYRQSAATDTQYFGPGTRLTVL.

This clonotype was seen once. V is TRBV4-3 and J is TRBJ2-5, with a possible D match to TRBD1 (6 bases). The germline V gene has CDR1 LGHNA and CDR2 YSLEER. The CDR3 runs to 15 residues. V lost 0 bases and J 7 bases, leaving 15 bases between the germline ends. Here the CDR3 reads CASSQDQGSLSTQYF. The CDR3 nucleotides are TGCGCCAGCAGCCAAGATCAGGGGAGCCTGTCGACCCAGTACTTC.

This clonotype was observed at least ten times. The rearrangement uses TRBV5-1 and TRBJ2-7; a possible D gene is TRBD1 (6 bases). CDR1 and CDR2 (germline): SGHRS, YFSETQ. The CDR3 runs 13 residues. Trimming stripped 3 bases from V and 5 bases from J, with 12 bases between. This CDR3 reads CASSSLQGNEQYF. CDR3 in DNA: TGCGCCAGCAGCTCGTTACAGGGTAACGAGCAGTACTTC.

This clonotype was seen at least ten times. V and J are TRBV7-8 and TRBJ1-1; 10 bases align to TRBD1. The J segment lost 4 bases and the V segment lost 2 bases, leaving 4 bases of the junction unmatched. The CDR3 is 15 residues long. Germline V gene sequence: CDR1 SGHVS, CDR2 FQNEAQ. In nucleotides, the CDR3 is TGTGCCAGCAGCTTATTGGGACAGGGGACCACTGAAGCTTTCTTT. This gives the protein CASSLLGQGTTEAFF.

The V gene is TRBV6-5, the J gene TRBJ2-7; the match to TRBD2 covers 9 bases. The junction had 11 bases not matched to a gene; V was cut back by 0 bases and J by 5 bases. The CDR3 contains 17 residues. Germline V gene lookup returns CDR1 MNHEY and CDR2 SVGAGI. This chain's CDR3 is CASSYSRGLAGWNEQYF. The CDR3 DNA reads TGTGCCAGCAGTTACTCAAGAGGGCTAGCGGGGTGGAACGAGCAGTACTTC.

This clonotype was counted between two and nine times. The chain uses TRBV6-2 or TRBV6-3 and TRBJ2-1; D is undetermined. This CDR3 spans 13 amino acids. Germline V gene data show CDR1 as MNHEY and CDR2 as SVGEGT. V was clipped by 10 bases and J by 4 bases, with 14 bases between them. CDR3 sequence (DNA): TGTGCCATATCTGCCAGATTATACAATGAGCAGTTCTTC. It specifies CAISARLYNEQFF.

The rearrangement uses TRBV3-1 and TRBJ1-2, with no clear D. Trimming took off 0 bases at V and 4 bases at J, with 12 bases between the two ends. CDR3 size: 15 residues. Germline loops: CDR1 LGHDT, CDR2 YNNKEL (reference sequence). CDR3 protein: CASSQDLHSGYGYTF. The CDR3 DNA reads as TGTGCCAGCAGCCAAGATCTCCACAGCGGCTATGGCTACACCTTC.

The rearrangement links TRBV20-1 to TRBJ1-1, with no clear D. Trimming removed 3 bases at V and 1 base at J, with 12 bases between. CDR1 DFQATT and CDR2 SNEGSKA come from the germline V gene (reference sequence). This CDR3 region has 14 residues. Here the CDR3 reads CSARPFQWNTEAFF. CDR3 coding DNA: TGCAGTGCTAGGCCCTTCCAGTGGAACACTGAAGCTTTCTTT.

Details on this clonotype: This may come from a read error, since a much larger clone is one base off. As DNA, the CDR3 is TGTGCCAGCAGTACATCCAGGTCCGAGCAGTACTTC. Protein: CASSTSRSEQYF. V gene TRBV25-1 combines with J gene TRBJ2-7; D is unresolved. This CDR3 spans 12 amino acids. The germline V and J ends were trimmed by 5 bases and 6 bases, with 11 bases remaining between them. Germline loops: CDR1 MGHDK, CDR2 SYGVNS.

This clonotype was seen a handful of times. This chain joins TRBV4-3 and TRBJ2-2; D not resolved. Trimming cost V 8 bases and J 8 bases, with 9 bases left between them. The CDR3 loop spans 11 amino acids. CDR1 LGHNA and CDR2 YSLEER come from the germline V gene. The CDR3 reads CASSYWGELFF. The CDR3 DNA reads TGCGCCAGCTCGTATTGGGGGGAGCTGTTTTTT.

Ten or more counts support this clonotype. This chain joins TRBV7-9 and TRBJ2-7; D gene ambiguous. The CDR3 loop spans 12 amino acids. The V gene lost 6 bases and the J gene lost 5 bases, with 11 bases spanning the gap. Per germline, CDR1 SEHNR and CDR2 FQNEAQ (reference sequence). CDR3 nucleotide sequence: TGTGCCAGCAGGATAGCTGCTAACGAGCAGTACTTC. This codes for CASRIAANEQYF. The entire variable domain, with the rest obtained from reference TRBV7-9 and TRBJ2-7, is as follows: DTGVSQNPRHKITKRGQNVTFRCDPISEHNRLYWYRQTLGQGPEFLTYFQNEAQLEKSRLLSDRFSAERPKGSFSTLEIQRTEQGDSAMYLCASRIAANEQYFGPGTRLTVT.

In its sample, this clonotype was seen many times. The CDR3 nucleotides read TGTGCCAGCAACCCCTCGGTCAGGGGCACTGAAGCTTTCTTT. Amino acid sequence: CASNPSVRGTEAFF. This rearrangement joins TRBV6-5 to TRBJ1-1; D may be TRBD1 (6 bases). Germline CDR1 is MNHEY and CDR2 is SVGAGI. The CDR3 runs to 14 residues. V lost 7 bases and J 4 bases, leaving 16 bases between the germline ends.

This clonotype came up many times. The chain recombines TRBV5-1 with TRBJ2-6; D gene unclear. The length of the CDR3 is 17 residues. V was shortened by 1 base and J by 1 base, with 12 bases between the two germline ends. Germline CDR1 reads SGHRS; CDR2 reads YFSETQ. CDR3 in DNA: TGCGCCAGCAGCTTGTCAGTAGTAGGTTCTGGGGCCAACGTCCTGACTTTC. Translation: CASSLSVVGSGANVLTF.

This clonotype has ten or more counts. This chain joins TRBV7-2 and TRBJ2-7, with TRBD2 identical over 13 bases. The CDR3 has 15 amino acids. Germline values: CDR1 SGHTA, CDR2 FQGNSA. V dropped 5 bases and J dropped 6; count of bases not matched to a gene: 7. The CDR3 sequence: CASSLDGTSGIEQYF. The CDR3 region has the DNA TGTGCCAGCAGCCTTGACGGGACTAGCGGGATCGAGCAGTACTTC.

This clonotype occurred many times. V gene TRBV12-3 or TRBV12-4 combines with J gene TRBJ2-1; 7 bases fit TRBD2. The CDR3 runs 16 residues. V lost 3 bases to trimming and J lost 3 bases; unmatched junction nucleotides: 8. The CDR3 nucleotides are TGTGCCAGCAGTTTTGTCCCTAGCGGATTCTACAATGAGCAGTTCTTC. Translation gives CASSFVPSGFYNEQFF.